This section outlines one TCR beta chain sequence together with its context. After removal of 0 bases from V and 4 bases from J, the junction contained 8 bases not matched to a gene. The CDR3 covers 16 residues. Germline V gene data show CDR1 as MGHRA and CDR2 as YSYEKL. TCR beta chains were sequenced at survey level with immunoSEQ. TCRdb's table, derived via immunoSEQ multiplex PCR, lists solely in-frame clones and lacks some. This table holds some 68,000 clones, about 93% found once. The source material was PBMCs. The V and J genes are TRBV4-1 and TRBJ2-7; 8 bases match TRBD1. This clonotype was sampled from a man in his forties with rheumatoid arthritis. The CDR3: CASSQDPQGAVYEQYF. The CDR3, as DNA: TGCGCCAGCAGCCAAGATCCGCAGGGGGCTGTTTACGAGCAGTACTTC.